Sequencing of this T cell receptor beta chain was carried out in a study of blood T cell repertoires in COVID-19. Study background: Sample material is recorded as cDNA or gDNA derived from T cells, B-cell-depleted T cells, or PBMCs.

The cohort comprised adults aged about 18 to 100 years residing in approximately 25 US areas. Participants' reported clinical history set cohort assignment. The CDR3 runs 13 residues. J gave up 1 base and V 5 bases, and 1 base lay outside the gene matches. CDR1 and CDR2 (germline): SGHNT, YYREEE (reference sequence). TCRdb keeps only in-frame clones here, not all; method: immunoSEQ multiplex PCR. The table includes around 180,000 clones, 65% to 80% detected once. The sample was PBMCs or T cells enriched from blood (not recorded which). The chain is built from TRBV5-4 and TRBJ2-3; TRBD2 matches at 7 bases. The source of this sequence is a woman aged 45 to 65 with acute COVID-19. This CDR3 reads CASRSGGTDTQYF. The CDR3 DNA reads TGTGCCAGCAGGAGCGGGGGCACAGATACGCAGTATTTT.